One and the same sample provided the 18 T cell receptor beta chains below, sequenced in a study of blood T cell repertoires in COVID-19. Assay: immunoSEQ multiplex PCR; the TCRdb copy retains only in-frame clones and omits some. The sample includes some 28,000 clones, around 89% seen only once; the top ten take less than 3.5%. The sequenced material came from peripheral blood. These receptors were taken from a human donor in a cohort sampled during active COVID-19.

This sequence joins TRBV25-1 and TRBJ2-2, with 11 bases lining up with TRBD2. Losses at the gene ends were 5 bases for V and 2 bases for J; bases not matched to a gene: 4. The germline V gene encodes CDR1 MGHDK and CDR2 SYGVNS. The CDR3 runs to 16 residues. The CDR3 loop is CASSSGTSGNTGELFF. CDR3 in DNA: TGTGCCAGCAGTTCAGGGACTAGCGGTAACACCGGGGAGCTGTTTTTT.

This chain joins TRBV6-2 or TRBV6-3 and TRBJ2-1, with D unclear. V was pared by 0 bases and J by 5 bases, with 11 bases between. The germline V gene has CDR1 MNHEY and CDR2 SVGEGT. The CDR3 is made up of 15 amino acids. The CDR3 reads CASSYSGQVNNEQFF. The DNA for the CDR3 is TGTGCCAGCAGTTACTCGGGTCAGGTCAACAATGAGCAGTTCTTC.

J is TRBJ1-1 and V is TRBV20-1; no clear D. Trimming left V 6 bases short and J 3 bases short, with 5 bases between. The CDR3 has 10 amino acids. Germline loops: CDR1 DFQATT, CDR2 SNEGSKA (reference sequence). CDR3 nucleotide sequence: TGCAGTGCAACTCACACTGAAGCTTTCTTT. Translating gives CSATHTEAFF.

The CDR3 spells CASSSHENTEAFF. The CDR3 DNA reads as TGTGCCAGCAGCTCACATGAGAACACTGAAGCTTTCTTT. The chain is built from TRBV7-3 and TRBJ1-1, with D uncertain. CDR1 is SGHTA and CDR2 is FQGTGA in the germline V gene. Trimming cost V 4 bases and J 1 base, with 7 bases left between them. The CDR3 spans 13 residues.

CDR3 sequence: CASRHPTEAFF. In DNA, the CDR3 is TGTGCAAGTCGTCATCCCACTGAAGCTTTCTTT. The V and J genes are TRBV12-2 and TRBJ1-1; whether TRBD1, the table's D call, matches the DNA was not checked. TRBV12-2 is shown as a pseudogene. CDR3 length: 11 residues.

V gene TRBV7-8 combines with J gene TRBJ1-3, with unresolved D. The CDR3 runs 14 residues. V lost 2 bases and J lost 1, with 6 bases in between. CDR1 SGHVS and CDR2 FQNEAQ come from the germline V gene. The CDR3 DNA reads TGTGCCAGCAGCTTACAGGTTTCTGGAAACACCATATATTTT. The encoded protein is CASSLQVSGNTIYF.

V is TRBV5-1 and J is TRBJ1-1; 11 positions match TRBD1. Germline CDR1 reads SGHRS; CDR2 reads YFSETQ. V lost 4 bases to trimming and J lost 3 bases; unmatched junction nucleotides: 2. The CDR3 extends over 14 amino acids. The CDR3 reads CASSKGQGDTEAFF. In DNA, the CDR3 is TGCGCCAGCAGCAAGGGACAGGGGGACACTGAAGCTTTCTTT.

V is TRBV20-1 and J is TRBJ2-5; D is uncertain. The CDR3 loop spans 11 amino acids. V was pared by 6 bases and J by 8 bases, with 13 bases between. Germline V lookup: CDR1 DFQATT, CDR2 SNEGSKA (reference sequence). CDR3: CSAPKYDTQYF. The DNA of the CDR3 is TGCAGTGCCCCTAAGTATGATACCCAGTACTTC.

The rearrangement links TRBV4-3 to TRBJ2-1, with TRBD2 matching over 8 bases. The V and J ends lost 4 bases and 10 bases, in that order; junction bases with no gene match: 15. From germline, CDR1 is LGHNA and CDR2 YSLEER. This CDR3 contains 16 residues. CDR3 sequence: CASSPTGTRNRGEQFF. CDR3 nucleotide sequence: TGCGCCAGCAGCCCAACCGGGACTAGGAACCGGGGCGAGCAGTTCTTC.

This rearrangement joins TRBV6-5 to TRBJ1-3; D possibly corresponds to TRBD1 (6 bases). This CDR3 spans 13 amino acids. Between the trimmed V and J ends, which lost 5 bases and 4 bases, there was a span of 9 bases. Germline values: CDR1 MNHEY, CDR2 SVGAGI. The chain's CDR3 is CASSTGSGNTIYF. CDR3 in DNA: TGTGCCAGCAGTACAGGGTCGGGAAACACCATATATTTT.

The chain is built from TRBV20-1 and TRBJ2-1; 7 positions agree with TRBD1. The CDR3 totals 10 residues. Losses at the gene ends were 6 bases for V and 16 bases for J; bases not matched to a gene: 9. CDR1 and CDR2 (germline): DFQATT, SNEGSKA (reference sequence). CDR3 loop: CSAKDRREFF. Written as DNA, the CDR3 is TGCAGTGCAAAGGACAGGCGAGAATTCTTC.

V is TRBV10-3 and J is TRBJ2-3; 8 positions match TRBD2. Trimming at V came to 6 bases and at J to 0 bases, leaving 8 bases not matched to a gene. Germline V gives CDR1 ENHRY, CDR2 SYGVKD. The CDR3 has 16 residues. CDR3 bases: TGTGCCATCAGAGTTACCGGGACTAGAAGCACAGATACGCAGTATTTT. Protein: CAIRVTGTRSTDTQYF.

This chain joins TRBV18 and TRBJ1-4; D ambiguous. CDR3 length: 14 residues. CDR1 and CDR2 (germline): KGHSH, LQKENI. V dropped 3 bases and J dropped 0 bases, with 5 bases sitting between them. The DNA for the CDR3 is TGTGCCAGCTCACCGGGCGCAACTAATGAAAAACTGTTTTTT. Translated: CASSPGATNEKLFF.

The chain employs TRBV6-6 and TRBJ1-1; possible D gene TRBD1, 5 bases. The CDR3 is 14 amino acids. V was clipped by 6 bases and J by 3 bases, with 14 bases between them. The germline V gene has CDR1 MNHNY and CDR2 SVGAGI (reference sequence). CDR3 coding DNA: TGTGCCAGCAGCTACCCGTCGGGGGACACTGAAGCTTTCTTT. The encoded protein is CASSYPSGDTEAFF.

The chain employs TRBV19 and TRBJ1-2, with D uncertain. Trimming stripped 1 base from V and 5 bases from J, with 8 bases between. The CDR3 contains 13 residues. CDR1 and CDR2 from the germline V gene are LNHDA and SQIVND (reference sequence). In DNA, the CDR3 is TGTGCCAGTAGTATAGTTGGAGGATATGGCTACACCTTC. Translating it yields CASSIVGGYGYTF.

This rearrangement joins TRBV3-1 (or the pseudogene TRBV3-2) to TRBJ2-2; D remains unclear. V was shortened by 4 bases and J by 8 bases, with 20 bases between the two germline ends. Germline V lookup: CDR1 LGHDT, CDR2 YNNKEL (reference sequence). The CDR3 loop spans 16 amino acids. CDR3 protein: CASSPPGHGLSGELFF. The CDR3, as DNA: TGTGCCAGCAGCCCGCCTGGGCATGGGTTATCAGGGGAGCTGTTTTTT.

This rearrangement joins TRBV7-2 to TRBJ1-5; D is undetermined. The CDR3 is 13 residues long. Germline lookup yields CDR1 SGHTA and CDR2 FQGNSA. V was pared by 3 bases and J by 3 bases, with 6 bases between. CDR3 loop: CASSFSSNQPQHF. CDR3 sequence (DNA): TGTGCCAGCAGCTTCTCGTCCAATCAGCCCCAGCATTTT.

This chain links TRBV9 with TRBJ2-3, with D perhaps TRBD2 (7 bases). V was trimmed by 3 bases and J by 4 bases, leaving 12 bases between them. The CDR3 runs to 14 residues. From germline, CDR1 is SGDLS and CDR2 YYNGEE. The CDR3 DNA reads TGTGCCAGCAGCGATGGGGGGGCCGCAGATACGCAGTATTTT. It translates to CASSDGGAADTQYF.